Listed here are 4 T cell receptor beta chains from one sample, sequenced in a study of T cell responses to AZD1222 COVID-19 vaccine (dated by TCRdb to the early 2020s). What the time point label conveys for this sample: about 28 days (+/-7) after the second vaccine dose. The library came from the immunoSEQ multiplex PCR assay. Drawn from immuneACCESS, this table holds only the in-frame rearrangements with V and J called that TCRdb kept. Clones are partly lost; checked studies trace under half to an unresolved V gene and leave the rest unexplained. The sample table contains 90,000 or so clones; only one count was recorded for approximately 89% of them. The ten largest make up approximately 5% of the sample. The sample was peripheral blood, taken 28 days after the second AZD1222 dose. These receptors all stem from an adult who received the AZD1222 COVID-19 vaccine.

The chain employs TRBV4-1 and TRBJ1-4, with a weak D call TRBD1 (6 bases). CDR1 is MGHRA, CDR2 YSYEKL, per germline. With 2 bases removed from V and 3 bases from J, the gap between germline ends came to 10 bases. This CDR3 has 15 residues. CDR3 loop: CASSQTQGANEKLFF. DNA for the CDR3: TGCGCCAGCAGCCAAACACAGGGAGCTAATGAAAAACTGTTTTTT.

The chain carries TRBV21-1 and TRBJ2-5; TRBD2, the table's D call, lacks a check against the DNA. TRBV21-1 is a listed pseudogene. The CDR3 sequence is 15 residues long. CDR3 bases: TGTGCCAGCAGCACGAAGTATTGGACTACAGAGACCCAGTACTTC. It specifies CASSTKYWTTETQYF.

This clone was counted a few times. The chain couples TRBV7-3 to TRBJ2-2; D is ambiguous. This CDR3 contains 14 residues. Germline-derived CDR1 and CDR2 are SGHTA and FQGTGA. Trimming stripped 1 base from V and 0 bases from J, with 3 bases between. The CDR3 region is CASSLSPNTGELFF. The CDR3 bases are TGTGCCAGCAGCTTAAGCCCGAACACCGGGGAGCTGTTTTTT.

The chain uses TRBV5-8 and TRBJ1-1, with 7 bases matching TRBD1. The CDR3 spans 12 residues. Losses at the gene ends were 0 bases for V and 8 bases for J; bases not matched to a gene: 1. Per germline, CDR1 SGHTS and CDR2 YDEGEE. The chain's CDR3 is CASSLAQGEAFF. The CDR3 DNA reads TGTGCCAGCAGCTTGGCACAGGGGGAAGCTTTCTTT. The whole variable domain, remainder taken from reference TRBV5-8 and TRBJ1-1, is EAGVTQSPTHLIKTRGQQATLRCSPISGHTSVYWYQQALGLGLQFLLWYDEGEERNRGNFPPRFSGRQFPNYSSELNVNALELEDSALYLCASSLAQGEAFFGQGTRLTVV.